The present entry profiles one T cell receptor beta chain with its context. Its target is not known. These data come from a study of cytomegalovirus exposure and HLA in healthy donors. Study-wide findings and caveats: TCR beta sequences reportedly predicted most subjects' HLA-A and HLA-B alleles accurately.

CDR1 and CDR2 (germline): MNHEY, SMNVEV (reference sequence). The V end was cut by 4 bases, the J end by 10 bases, with 17 bases between. The CDR3 totals 15 residues. 13 Jbeta primers and 60 Vbeta primers were used for the PCR. Here immunoSEQ multiplex PCR was the method, and the copy in TCRdb shows in-frame clones only, minus some. The repertoire includes under 200,000 clones, about 72% of them detected once, and roughly 3.7% sits in the top ten. This rearrangement joins TRBV27 to TRBJ1-6, with D possibly matching TRBD1 (6 bases). Sequencing was done on a sample of PBMCs. The receptor comes from a young man in good health and CMV-seropositive. The CDR3, as DNA: TGTGCCAGCAGTTCCCTGGGGGGGCGGTGGTCACCCCTCCACTTT. This sequence encodes CASSSLGGRWSPLHF.